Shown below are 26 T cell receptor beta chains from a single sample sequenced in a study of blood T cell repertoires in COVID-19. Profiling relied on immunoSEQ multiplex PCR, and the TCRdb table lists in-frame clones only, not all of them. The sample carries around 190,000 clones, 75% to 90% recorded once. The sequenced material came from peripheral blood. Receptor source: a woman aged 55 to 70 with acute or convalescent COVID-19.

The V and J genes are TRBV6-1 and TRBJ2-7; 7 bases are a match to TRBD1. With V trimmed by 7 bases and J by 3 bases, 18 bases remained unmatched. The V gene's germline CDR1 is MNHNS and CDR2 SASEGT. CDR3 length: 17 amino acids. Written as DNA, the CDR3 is TGTGCCAGCACTGAGAGGGCAGGGGGACAGCAATACTACGAGCAGTACTTC. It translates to CASTERAGGQQYYEQYF.

CDR3 residues: CSAPFNEKLFF. The CDR3 bases are TGCAGTGCTCCCTTCAATGAAAAACTGTTTTTT. The genes are TRBV20-1 and TRBJ1-4; no definite D call. V gave up 5 bases and J gave up 5 bases, with 6 bases separating them. The V gene's germline CDR1 is DFQATT and CDR2 SNEGSKA (reference sequence). The CDR3 has 11 residues.

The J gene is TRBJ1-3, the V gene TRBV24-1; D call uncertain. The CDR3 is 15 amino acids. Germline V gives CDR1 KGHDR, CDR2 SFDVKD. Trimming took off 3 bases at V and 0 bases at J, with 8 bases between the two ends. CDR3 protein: CATSDTRGSGNTIYF. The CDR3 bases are TGTGCCACCAGTGATACCCGAGGCTCTGGAAACACCATATATTTT.

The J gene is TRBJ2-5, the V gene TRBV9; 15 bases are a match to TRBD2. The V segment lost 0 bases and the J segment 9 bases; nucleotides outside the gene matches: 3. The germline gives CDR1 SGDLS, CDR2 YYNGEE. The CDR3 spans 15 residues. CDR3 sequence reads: CASSVEGLAGGAQYF. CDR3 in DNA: TGTGCCAGCAGCGTAGAAGGACTAGCGGGAGGGGCCCAGTACTTC.

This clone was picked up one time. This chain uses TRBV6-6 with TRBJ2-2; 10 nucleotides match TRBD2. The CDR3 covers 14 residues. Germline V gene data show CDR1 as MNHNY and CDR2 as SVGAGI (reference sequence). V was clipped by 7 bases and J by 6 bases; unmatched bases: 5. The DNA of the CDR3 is TGTGCCAGCACCCAGAGCGGGAGGGCCGGGGAGCTGTTTTTT. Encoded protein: CASTQSGRAGELFF.

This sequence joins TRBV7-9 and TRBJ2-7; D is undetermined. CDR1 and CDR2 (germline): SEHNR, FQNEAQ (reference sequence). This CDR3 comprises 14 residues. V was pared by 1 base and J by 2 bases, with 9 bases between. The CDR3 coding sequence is TGTGCCAGCAGCTTAGGGAAAGGAGCCTACGAGCAGTACTTC. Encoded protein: CASSLGKGAYEQYF.

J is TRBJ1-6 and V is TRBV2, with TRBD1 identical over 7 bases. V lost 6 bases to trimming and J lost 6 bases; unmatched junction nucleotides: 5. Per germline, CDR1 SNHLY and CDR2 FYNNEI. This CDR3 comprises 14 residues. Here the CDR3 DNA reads TGTGCCAGCAGGGGTACAGGGGTTAATTCACCCCTCCACTTT. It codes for CASRGTGVNSPLHF.

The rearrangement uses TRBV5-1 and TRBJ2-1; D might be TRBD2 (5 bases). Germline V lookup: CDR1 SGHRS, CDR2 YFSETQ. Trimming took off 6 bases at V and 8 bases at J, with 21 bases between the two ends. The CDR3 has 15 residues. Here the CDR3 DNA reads TGCGCCAGCACCCTGGGAGCCCAAAAGATGCATGAGCAGTTCTTC. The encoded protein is CASTLGAQKMHEQFF. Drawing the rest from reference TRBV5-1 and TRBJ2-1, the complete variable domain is KAGVTQTPRYLIKTRGQQVTLSCSPISGHRSVSWYQQTPGQGLQFLFEYFSETQRNKGNFPGRFSGRQFSNSRSEMNVSTLELGDSALYLCASTLGAQKMHEQFFGPGTRLTVL.

The CDR3 spells CASTLMEGLTGELFF. The CDR3 DNA follows: TGTGCCAGCACCTTAATGGAGGGGCTCACCGGGGAGCTGTTTTTT. The chain links TRBV28 to TRBJ2-2; D is perhaps TRBD2 (6 bases). Looked up from germline, CDR1 is MDHEN and CDR2 is SYDVKM. The CDR3 totals 15 residues. The V gene lost 7 bases and the J gene lost 4 bases, with 16 bases spanning the gap.

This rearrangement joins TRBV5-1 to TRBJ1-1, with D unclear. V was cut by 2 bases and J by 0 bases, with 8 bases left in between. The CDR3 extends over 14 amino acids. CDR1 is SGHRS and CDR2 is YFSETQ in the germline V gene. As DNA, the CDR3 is TGCGCCAGCAGCTTTGGTAGAATGAACACTGAAGCTTTCTTT. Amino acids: CASSFGRMNTEAFF.

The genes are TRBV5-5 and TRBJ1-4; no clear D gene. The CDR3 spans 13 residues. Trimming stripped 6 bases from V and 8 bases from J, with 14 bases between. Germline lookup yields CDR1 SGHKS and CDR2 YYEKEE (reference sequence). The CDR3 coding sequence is TGTGCCAGCACTATGGCACCGGGGGAAAAACTGTTTTTT. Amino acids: CASTMAPGEKLFF.

CDR3 sequence reads: CASSPRVTAGANVLTF. The DNA for the CDR3 is TGTGCCAGCTCACCGAGGGTAACCGCCGGGGCCAACGTCCTGACTTTC. The chain recombines TRBV18 with TRBJ2-6; the D gene is possibly TRBD2 (5 bases). CDR3 size: 16 residues. V was clipped by 3 bases and J by 4 bases, with 13 bases between them. The germline CDR1 and CDR2 sequences are KGHSH and LQKENI.

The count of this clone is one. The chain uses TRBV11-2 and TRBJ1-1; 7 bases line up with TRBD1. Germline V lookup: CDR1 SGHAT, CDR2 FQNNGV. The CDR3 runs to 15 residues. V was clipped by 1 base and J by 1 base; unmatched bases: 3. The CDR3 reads CASSLGTGRNTEAFF. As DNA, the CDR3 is TGTGCCAGCAGCTTAGGGACAGGAAGGAACACTGAAGCTTTCTTT.

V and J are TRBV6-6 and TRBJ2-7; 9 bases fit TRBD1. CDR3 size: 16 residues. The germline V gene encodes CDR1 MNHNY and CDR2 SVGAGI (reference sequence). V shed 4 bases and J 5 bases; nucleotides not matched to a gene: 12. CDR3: CASSLWTGVAFHEQYF. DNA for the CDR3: TGTGCCAGCAGTTTATGGACAGGGGTGGCTTTCCACGAGCAGTACTTC.

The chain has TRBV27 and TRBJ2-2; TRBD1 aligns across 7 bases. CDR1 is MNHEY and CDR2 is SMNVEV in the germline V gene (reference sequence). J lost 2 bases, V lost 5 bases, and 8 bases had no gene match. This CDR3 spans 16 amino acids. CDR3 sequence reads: CASSRRTGVNTGELFF. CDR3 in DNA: TGTGCCAGCAGTCGCCGGACAGGAGTCAACACCGGGGAGCTGTTTTTT.

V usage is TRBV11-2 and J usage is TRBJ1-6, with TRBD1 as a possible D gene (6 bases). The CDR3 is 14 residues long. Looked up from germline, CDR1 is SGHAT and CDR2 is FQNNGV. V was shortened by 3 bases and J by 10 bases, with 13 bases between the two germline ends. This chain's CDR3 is CASSFQGLRSPLHF. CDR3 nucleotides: TGTGCCAGCAGCTTCCAGGGGTTAAGGTCACCCCTCCACTTT.

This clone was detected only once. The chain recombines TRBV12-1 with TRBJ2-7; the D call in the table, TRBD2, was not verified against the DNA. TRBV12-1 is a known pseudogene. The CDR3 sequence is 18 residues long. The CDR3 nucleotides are TGTGCCAGCAGCTTTCCGACTAGCGGGAGTCTCGAGAGGTACGAGCAGTACGTC. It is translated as CASSFPTSGSLERYEQYV.

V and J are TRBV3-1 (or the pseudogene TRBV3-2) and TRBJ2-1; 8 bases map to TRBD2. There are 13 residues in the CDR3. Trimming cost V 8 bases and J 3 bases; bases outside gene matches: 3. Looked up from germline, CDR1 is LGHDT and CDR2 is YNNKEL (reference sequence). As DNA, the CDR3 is TGTGCCAGCTGTAGCGGGAACTACAATGAGCAGTTCTTC. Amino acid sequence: CASCSGNYNEQFF.

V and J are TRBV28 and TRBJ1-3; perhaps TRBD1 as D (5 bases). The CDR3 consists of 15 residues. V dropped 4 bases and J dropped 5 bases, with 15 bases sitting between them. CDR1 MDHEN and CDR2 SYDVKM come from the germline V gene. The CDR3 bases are TGTGCCAGCAGTTCACAAGAACCAGGGAGAAACACCATATATTTT. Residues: CASSSQEPGRNTIYF.

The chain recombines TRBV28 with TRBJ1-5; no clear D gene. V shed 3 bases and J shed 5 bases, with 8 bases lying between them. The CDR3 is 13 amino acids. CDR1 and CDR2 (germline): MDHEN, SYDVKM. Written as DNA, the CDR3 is TGTGCCAGCAGTTTCGAGGCCGATCAGCCCCAGCATTTT. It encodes CASSFEADQPQHF.

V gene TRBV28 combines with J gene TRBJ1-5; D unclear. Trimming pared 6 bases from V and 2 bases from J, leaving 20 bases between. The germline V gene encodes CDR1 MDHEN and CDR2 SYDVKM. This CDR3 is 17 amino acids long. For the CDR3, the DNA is TGTGCCAGCAGCTCCCTGTTGAGAGGTTGGGGCAATCAGCCCCAGCATTTT. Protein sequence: CASSSLLRGWGNQPQHF.

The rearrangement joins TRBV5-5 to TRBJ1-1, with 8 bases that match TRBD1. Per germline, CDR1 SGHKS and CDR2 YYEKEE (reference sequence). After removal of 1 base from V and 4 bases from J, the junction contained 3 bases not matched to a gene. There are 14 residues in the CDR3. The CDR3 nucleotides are TGTGCCAGCAGCTTGTCGGACAGGGTCACTGAAGCTTTCTTT. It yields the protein CASSLSDRVTEAFF.

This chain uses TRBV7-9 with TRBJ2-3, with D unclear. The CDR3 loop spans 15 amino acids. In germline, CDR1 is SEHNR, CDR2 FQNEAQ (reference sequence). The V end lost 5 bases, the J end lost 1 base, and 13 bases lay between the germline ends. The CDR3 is CASSQGSSRTDTQYF. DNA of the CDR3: TGTGCCAGCAGCCAAGGTAGCAGTCGCACAGATACGCAGTATTTT.

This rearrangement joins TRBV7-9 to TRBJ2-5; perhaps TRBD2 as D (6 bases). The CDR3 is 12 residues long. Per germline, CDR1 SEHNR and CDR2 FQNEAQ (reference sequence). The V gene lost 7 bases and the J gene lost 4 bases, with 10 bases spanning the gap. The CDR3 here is CASTPEGETQYF. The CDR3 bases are TGTGCCAGCACACCGGAGGGAGAGACCCAGTACTTC.

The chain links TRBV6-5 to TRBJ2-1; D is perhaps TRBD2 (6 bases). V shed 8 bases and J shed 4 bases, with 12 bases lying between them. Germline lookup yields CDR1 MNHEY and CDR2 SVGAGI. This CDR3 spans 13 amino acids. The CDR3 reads CASSRREYNEQFF. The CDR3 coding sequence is TGTGCCAGCTCCCGTCGGGAGTACAATGAGCAGTTCTTC.

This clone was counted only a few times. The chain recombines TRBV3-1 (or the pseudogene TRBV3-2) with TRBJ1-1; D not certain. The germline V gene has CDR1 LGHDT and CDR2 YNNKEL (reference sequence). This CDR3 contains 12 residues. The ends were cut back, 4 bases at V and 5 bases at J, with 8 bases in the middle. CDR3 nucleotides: TGTGCCAGCAGCCGGGGAGAGACTGAAGCTTTCTTT. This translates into CASSRGETEAFF.